The present T cell receptor (beta chain) was sequenced within a study of T-cell memory formation after mild COVID-19. Study information: TCR clusters were largely donor specific.

5'RACE with constant-segment primers yielded barcoded, UMI-tagged TCR alpha and TCR beta cDNA libraries. TCRdb fed the 5' RACE reads into MiXCR, producing one record per CDR3 protein. The sample has hundreds of thousands of distinct CDR3 sequences; 25% to 30% are singletons. This clonotype was recorded a few times. Antigen specificity is unknown. Study-wide findings and caveats: Pre-infection memory already had some responding clones, implying cross-reactive memory joined.

Trimming pared 6 bases from V and 4 bases from J, leaving 13 bases between. Germline CDR1 and CDR2: DFQATT and SNEGSKA (reference sequence). The CDR3 contains 13 residues. Source material: PBMCs or a T cell subset sorted from them (not recorded which). V and J are TRBV20-1 and TRBJ2-1; D possibly corresponds to TRBD2 (5 bases). The sequence was collected from an adult woman who had mild COVID-19 (a few samples of this study predate the infection). Cell type and time point are not known. Written as DNA, the CDR3 is TGCAGTGCAAAAGCGGAATTGTACAATGAGCAGTTCTTC. Its protein is CSAKAELYNEQFF.